The next 24 T cell receptor beta chains were all read from a single sample in a study of T cell repertoires in cytomegalovirus infection. Each CDR3 protein gets one entry after TCRdb re-called the reads with MiXCR. This sample has about 450,000 distinct CDR3 sequences, with 31% found just once. Sample: PBMCs. The receptor set was obtained from a human donor in good health (CMV status not recorded). Some clones in this sample may be carry-over from other donors' samples.

The chain couples TRBV5-5 to TRBJ2-3; unclear D gene. Trimming took 1 base from V and 3 from J, leaving 9 bases between them. Germline V gene data show CDR1 as SGHKS and CDR2 as YYEKEE (reference sequence). CDR3 length: 14 residues. CDR3: CASSLMTSTDTQYF. CDR3 sequence (DNA): TGTGCCAGCAGCTTGATGACCAGTACAGATACGCAGTATTTT.

The rearrangement joins TRBV5-1 to TRBJ2-6; D unclear. The V end lost 0 bases, the J end lost 0 bases, and 7 bases lay between the germline ends. The length of the CDR3 is 16 residues. CDR1 and CDR2 from the germline V gene are SGHRS and YFSETQ. CDR3 sequence reads: CASSLGAGSGANVLTF. CDR3 bases: TGCGCCAGCAGCTTGGGAGCAGGCTCTGGGGCCAACGTCCTGACTTTC. Full variable domain (outside the CDR3, taken from reference TRBV5-1 and TRBJ2-6): KAGVTQTPRYLIKTRGQQVTLSCSPISGHRSVSWYQQTPGQGLQFLFEYFSETQRNKGNFPGRFSGRQFSNSRSEMNVSTLELGDSALYLCASSLGAGSGANVLTFGAGSRLTVL.

The chain employs TRBV7-8 and TRBJ2-7, with 10 bases aligning to TRBD1. CDR3 length equals 15 residues. J lost 6 bases, V lost 1 base, and 6 bases had no gene match. Germline loops: CDR1 SGHVS, CDR2 FQNEAQ. The CDR3 bases are TGTGCCAGCAGCTTAGATAGGGACAGGGGCGGCGAGCAGTACTTC. Amino acids: CASSLDRDRGGEQYF.

The chain joins TRBV12-3 or TRBV12-4 to TRBJ1-2; tentatively, D is TRBD1 (6 bases). The CDR3 is 13 amino acids. Trimming pared 5 bases from V and 8 bases from J, leaving 15 bases between. CDR3 coding DNA: TGTGCCAGCAGTCAAGGGGGGGCGCAGGGCTACACCTTC. It specifies CASSQGGAQGYTF.

In this sample, this clonotype turned up a few times. The J gene is TRBJ2-7, the V gene TRBV11-2; D uncertain. Germline loops: CDR1 SGHAT, CDR2 FQNNGV. The CDR3 sequence is 15 residues long. V was trimmed by 0 bases and J by 4 bases, leaving 13 bases between them. The CDR3 loop reads CASSLEGSPMYEQYF. The CDR3 nucleotides read TGTGCCAGCAGCTTAGAGGGCAGTCCGATGTACGAGCAGTACTTC.

The chain recombines TRBV5-5 with TRBJ1-6, with no clear D. Germline CDR1 is SGHKS and CDR2 is YYEKEE (reference sequence). This CDR3 region has 16 residues. V was clipped by 0 bases and J by 2 bases, with 9 bases between them. The CDR3 sequence is CASSLVPGAYNSPLHF. Written as DNA, the CDR3 is TGTGCCAGCAGCTTGGTGCCCGGGGCCTATAATTCACCCCTCCACTTT.

This chain connects TRBV20-1 to TRBJ2-3, with TRBD2 as a possible D gene (5 bases). This CDR3 is 13 amino acids long. The V end lost 3 bases, the J end lost 6 bases, and 13 bases lay between the germline ends. Germline V lookup: CDR1 DFQATT, CDR2 SNEGSKA (reference sequence). CDR3 sequence reads: CSARKHPGDTQYF. In DNA, the CDR3 is TGCAGTGCTAGGAAACATCCGGGGGATACGCAGTATTTT.

The J gene is TRBJ2-1, the V gene TRBV25-1; D is uncertain. V gave up 7 bases and J gave up 7 bases, with 11 bases separating them. This CDR3 has 12 residues. Per the germline V gene, CDR1 is MGHDK and CDR2 is SYGVNS. The CDR3 DNA reads as TGTGCCAGCAACTTGGAATGGAATGAGCAGTTCTTC. The encoded protein is CASNLEWNEQFF.

This clonotype was recorded many times. V is TRBV7-2 and J is TRBJ1-6, with TRBD1 as a possible D gene (6 bases). Trimming cost V 0 bases and J 7 bases, with 10 bases left between them. The CDR3 runs to 15 residues. Germline V gives CDR1 SGHTA, CDR2 FQGNSA. CDR3 DNA sequence: TGTGCCAGCAGCTTAGCGGGGGCGCAAAATTCACCCCTCCACTTT. Its protein is CASSLAGAQNSPLHF.

The sample holds many counts of this clonotype. The chain uses TRBV28 and TRBJ1-1, with 9 bases matching TRBD1. The ends lost 3 bases at V and 4 bases at J; junction bases unmatched: 6. The CDR3 runs 15 residues. CDR1 and CDR2 (germline): MDHEN, SYDVKM. The DNA for the CDR3 is TGTGCCAGCAGTTTTTGGGGGGACAGGGCCACTGAAGCTTTCTTT. Its protein is CASSFWGDRATEAFF.

This clonotype was recorded many times. The chain links TRBV7-9 to TRBJ2-3, with D maybe TRBD2 (6 bases). Germline V lookup: CDR1 SEHNR, CDR2 FQNEAQ (reference sequence). The CDR3 covers 14 residues. Trimming left V 3 bases short and J 3 bases short, with 10 bases between. The CDR3 sequence: CASSFTGSTDTQYF. For the CDR3, the DNA is TGTGCCAGCAGCTTCACCGGGAGTACAGATACGCAGTATTTT.

For this clonotype: The junction shows a germline mismatch at one end, possibly a read error. The rearrangement uses TRBV6-1 and TRBJ1-2; 9 bases match TRBD1. CDR1 and CDR2 from the germline V gene are MNHNS and SASEGT. This CDR3 is 11 amino acids long. CDR3 sequence (DNA): TGTGCCAGCAGCATGGGACAGGGCTGCACCTTC. It specifies CASSMGQGCTF.

The chain carries TRBV20-1 and TRBJ2-5; D may be TRBD2 (6 bases). Trimming removed 6 bases at V and 5 bases at J, with 19 bases between. In germline, CDR1 is DFQATT, CDR2 SNEGSKA (reference sequence). This CDR3 has 14 residues. DNA of the CDR3: TGCAGTGCCCAACGGACGGGGGTTGAGGAGACCCAGTACTTC. This translates into CSAQRTGVEETQYF.

The chain joins TRBV19 to TRBJ1-5; no clear D. V was pared by 3 bases and J by 2 bases, with 8 bases between. Germline CDR1 is LNHDA and CDR2 is SQIVND (reference sequence). The CDR3 runs 14 residues. The CDR3 reads CASSIRVGNQPQHF. The CDR3 DNA sequence: TGTGCCAGTAGTATCCGGGTTGGCAATCAGCCCCAGCATTTT. Filled out from reference TRBV19 and TRBJ1-5, the complete variable domain reads DGGITQSPKYLFRKEGQNVTLSCEQNLNHDAMYWYRQDPGQGLRLIYYSQIVNDFQKGDIAEGYSVSREKKESFPLTVTSAQKNPTAFYLCASSIRVGNQPQHFGDGTRLSIL.

There are a few counts of this clonotype. The chain couples TRBV12-3 or TRBV12-4 to TRBJ2-3, with TRBD2 matching over 10 bases. The junction had 7 bases not matched to a gene; V was cut back by 6 bases and J by 4 bases. The CDR3 has 15 residues. CDR3: CASRQRGGRPDTQYF. In nucleotides, the CDR3 is TGTGCCAGCAGACAGCGGGGGGGCCGGCCAGATACGCAGTATTTT.

Only a few counts were recorded for this clonotype. The genes are TRBV6-2 or TRBV6-3 and TRBJ2-2, with D tentatively TRBD1 or TRBD2 (5 bases each). The CDR3 consists of 16 residues. Trimming stripped 0 bases from V and 3 bases from J, with 11 bases between. Germline V gives CDR1 MNHEY, CDR2 SVGEGT. DNA for the CDR3: TGTGCCAGCAGTTACTCGAGGGGCGTGGACACCGGGGAGCTGTTTTTT. As protein: CASSYSRGVDTGELFF.

This clonotype has just a few counts. The genes are TRBV19 and TRBJ2-3, with TRBD2 identical over 8 bases. Losses at the gene ends were 3 bases for V and 2 bases for J; bases not matched to a gene: 4. This CDR3 is built from 15 residues. Germline V gene data show CDR1 as LNHDA and CDR2 as SQIVND (reference sequence). This CDR3 is CASSINGGATDTQYF. CDR3 in DNA: TGTGCCAGTAGTATTAACGGGGGGGCCACAGATACGCAGTATTTT.

J is TRBJ2-2 and V is TRBV19; 8 nucleotides agree with TRBD1. The CDR3 runs 14 residues. Germline assignment: CDR1 LNHDA and CDR2 SQIVND (reference sequence). The J segment lost 0 bases and the V segment lost 10 bases, leaving 4 bases of the junction unmatched. The CDR3 nucleotides read TGTGCCATTCGGACAGGGACGAACACCGGGGAGCTGTTTTTT. Its protein is CAIRTGTNTGELFF.

This clonotype was counted only a few times. This chain links TRBV12-3 or TRBV12-4 with TRBJ2-6; D remains unclear. V was pared by 6 bases and J by 4 bases, with 13 bases between. CDR3 length: 15 residues. CDR3 in amino acids: CASRTGPSGANVLTF. CDR3 sequence (DNA): TGTGCCAGCAGAACCGGACCATCAGGGGCCAACGTCCTGACTTTC.

In this sample, this clonotype turned up many times. The V gene is TRBV7-6, the J gene TRBJ2-3; D is perhaps TRBD1 (6 bases). CDR3 length equals 16 residues. Germline V gene lookup returns CDR1 SGHVS and CDR2 FNYEAQ. Trimming took off 1 base at V and 3 bases at J, with 14 bases between the two ends. CDR3 sequence (DNA): TGTGCCAGCAGCTTAGGCCCCCGAGGGGGTACAGATACGCAGTATTTT. This codes for CASSLGPRGGTDTQYF.

The rearrangement links TRBV4-1 to TRBJ1-1; no clear D. CDR3 length: 13 amino acids. Trimming stripped 6 bases from V and 4 bases from J, with 12 bases between. Germline V gene sequence: CDR1 MGHRA, CDR2 YSYEKL. CDR3 in amino acids: CASRPLGSTEAFF. Here the CDR3 DNA reads TGCGCCAGCAGACCTCTTGGGAGCACTGAAGCTTTCTTT.

This clonotype has a count of ten or more. The genes are TRBV7-2 and TRBJ1-5; D ambiguous. The ends were cut back, 5 bases at V and 4 bases at J, with 15 bases in the middle. Per germline, CDR1 SGHTA and CDR2 FQGNSA. This CDR3 has 15 amino acids. As DNA, the CDR3 is TGTGCCAGCAGCAGAGACGGGTTTGTTAATCAGCCCCAGCATTTT. Its protein product is CASSRDGFVNQPQHF.

The chain carries TRBV11-2 and TRBJ2-5; maybe TRBD1 (6 bases). This CDR3 is built from 14 residues. Germline CDR1 SGHAT, CDR2 FQNNGV. V was trimmed by 6 bases and J by 1 base, leaving 12 bases between them. CDR3 sequence: CASRSGTPQETQYF. CDR3 DNA sequence: TGTGCCAGCAGGTCCGGGACACCCCAAGAGACCCAGTACTTC.

The rearrangement links TRBV18 to TRBJ1-1; possible D gene TRBD1, 5 bases. Between the trimmed V and J ends, which lost 3 bases and 0 bases, there was a span of 11 bases. Germline lookup yields CDR1 KGHSH and CDR2 LQKENI. This CDR3 is built from 15 residues. The CDR3 spells CASSPGQGLNTEAFF. CDR3 bases: TGTGCCAGCTCACCGGGGCAGGGACTGAACACTGAAGCTTTCTTT.